This T cell receptor beta chain was identified during a study of blood T cell repertoires in COVID-19. On the study more broadly: T cells, B-cell-depleted T cells, or PBMCs provided the cDNA or gDNA that served as material.

Generated by immunoSEQ multiplex PCR, the TCRdb table keeps only in-frame clones and is missing some. The sample lists roughly 230,000 clones, roughly 86% occurring once. With 5 bases removed from V and 0 bases from J, the gap between germline ends came to 9 bases. Germline lookup yields CDR1 MNHEY and CDR2 SVGAGI. This CDR3 comprises 14 residues. The TCR originated in a man over 45 with acute or convalescent COVID-19. This chain connects TRBV6-5 to TRBJ2-3, with a tentative D call TRBD2 (5 bases). The sample consisted of peripheral blood. DNA of the CDR3: TGTGCCAGCAGTAGGGAGAGAAGCACAGATACGCAGTATTTT. This translates into CASSRERSTDTQYF.